What follows is one T cell receptor beta chain and its context. These data are taken from a study of identical twins. The V and J ends lost 4 bases and 5 bases respectively, with 5 bases between them. The CDR3 covers 11 residues. CDR1 is MNHEY, CDR2 SVGAGI, per germline. TCRdb reanalysed the 5' RACE reads using MiXCR and keeps one entry per CDR3 protein. Among under 800,000 distinct CDR3 sequences listed, 20% to 25% were seen once. These data are also associated with another study on T cells expressing NK-cell markers. That study adds: It was from sorted CD3+CD56+NKG2C+, CD3+CD56+NKG2C- and CD3+CD56-NKG2C+ T cells that TCR beta repertoires came. Clarity on HCMV specificity was lacking for the expanded NKG2C+ T cell clones.

This clonotype was obtained from a woman in her late teens or twenties in good health. Specimen: PBMCs. The rearrangement links TRBV6-5 to TRBJ1-1; D unresolved. CDR3 in amino acids: CASSSLTEAFF. As DNA, the CDR3 is TGTGCCAGCAGTTCCCTTACTGAAGCTTTCTTT.